These 2 T cell receptor beta chains share one sample of origin, sequenced in a study of post-analysis software for immune sequencing data. Overall study findings and caveats: Included in a set of roughly 5 TRBV segments more frequent in patients than controls were TRBV5-6, TRBV5-1 and TRBV20-1.

No antigen has been assigned to these receptors. Built from TCR beta cDNA, the libraries had unique molecular identifiers in them. TCRdb passed the PCR reads through MiXCR, listing each CDR3 protein once. There are roughly 670,000 distinct CDR3 sequences in the sample; 55% to 70% occur only once, and about 11% lies in the top ten. Sequenced sample: blood. These receptors were collected from a girl between 2 and 10 years old with multiple sclerosis.

This clonotype came up a few times. This chain links TRBV7-2 with TRBJ2-3, with 12 bases aligning to TRBD2. The V gene's germline CDR1 is SGHTA and CDR2 FQGNSA. The CDR3 sequence is 14 residues long. The V and J ends lost 6 bases and 5 bases, in that order; junction bases with no gene match: 3. CDR3 nucleotides: TGTGCCAGCAGACTAGCGGGAGGATTAGATACGCAGTATTTT. It yields the protein CASRLAGGLDTQYF. Supplemented by reference TRBV7-2 and TRBJ2-3, the full variable domain reads GAGVSQSPSNKVTEKGKDVELRCDPISGHTALYWYRQSLGQGLEFLIYFQGNSAPDKSGLPSDRFSAERTGGSVSTLTIQRTQQEDSAVYLCASRLAGGLDTQYFGPGTRLTVL.

The genes are TRBV12-3 or TRBV12-4 and TRBJ1-1, with 7 positions matching TRBD1. There are 16 residues in the CDR3. The trim removed 1 base at V and 4 bases at J, leaving 9 bases unmatched. The CDR3 sequence: CASSLEAPPGGTEAFF. The CDR3 DNA is TGTGCCAGCAGTTTAGAGGCCCCCCCAGGGGGCACTGAAGCTTTCTTT.